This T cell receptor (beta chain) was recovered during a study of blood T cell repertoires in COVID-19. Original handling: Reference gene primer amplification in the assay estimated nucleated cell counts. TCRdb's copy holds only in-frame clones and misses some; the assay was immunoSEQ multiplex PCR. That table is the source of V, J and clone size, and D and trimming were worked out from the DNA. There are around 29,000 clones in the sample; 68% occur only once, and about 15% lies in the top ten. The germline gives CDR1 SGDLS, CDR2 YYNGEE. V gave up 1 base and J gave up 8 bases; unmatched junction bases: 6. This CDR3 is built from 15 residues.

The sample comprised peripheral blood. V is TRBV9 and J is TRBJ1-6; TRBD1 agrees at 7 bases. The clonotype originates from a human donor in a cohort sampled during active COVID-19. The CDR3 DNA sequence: TGTGCCAGCAGCGTATCGGGGACAGAAGATTCACCCCTCCACTTT. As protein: CASSVSGTEDSPLHF. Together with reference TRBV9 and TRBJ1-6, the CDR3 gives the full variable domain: DSGVTQTPKHLITATGQRVTLRCSPRSGDLSVYWYQQSLDQGLQFLIQYYNGEERAKGNILERFSAQQFPDLHSELNLSSLELGDSALYFCASSVSGTEDSPLHFGNGTRLTVT.